These 27 T cell receptor beta chains came from one sample sequenced in a study of blood T cell repertoires in COVID-19. TCRdb's copy holds only in-frame clones and misses some; the assay was immunoSEQ multiplex PCR. This table holds about 370,000 clones, approximately 92% found once. The sequenced sample was PBMCs or T cells enriched from blood (not recorded which). Source of these receptors: a man between 18 and 35 years old who had recovered from COVID-19.

The chain is built from TRBV28 and TRBJ1-6; D not certain. V lost 3 bases to trimming and J lost 0 bases, with 12 bases between them. There are 17 residues in the CDR3. The V gene's germline CDR1 is MDHEN and CDR2 SYDVKM. The CDR3 sequence: CASSLGAGSSYNSPLHF. Here the CDR3 DNA reads TGTGCCAGCAGTTTGGGTGCGGGGAGCTCCTATAATTCACCCCTCCACTTT.

This clone appeared a single time. The chain uses TRBV28 and TRBJ2-7; 7 bases match TRBD2. This CDR3 comprises 13 residues. From germline, CDR1 is MDHEN and CDR2 SYDVKM. V trimming: 10 bases; J trimming: 4 bases; junction bases outside the gene matches: 10. The CDR3 coding sequence is TGTGCCACCAACGCGGGGGATAAATACGAGCAGTACTTC. Protein: CATNAGDKYEQYF.

The gene calls are TRBV28 and TRBJ2-5; D ambiguous. Trimming took 2 bases from V and 3 from J, leaving 4 bases between them. Germline lookup yields CDR1 MDHEN and CDR2 SYDVKM. The CDR3 runs to 12 residues. CDR3 loop: CASSLAEETQYF. The CDR3 nucleotides are TGTGCCAGCAGTTTAGCGGAAGAGACCCAGTACTTC.

This clone turned up a few times. The genes are TRBV11-2 and TRBJ2-6, with no clear D. The CDR3 sequence is 15 residues long. Deletions cut 5 bases from V and 0 bases from J, with 8 bases between. From germline, CDR1 is SGHAT and CDR2 FQNNGV. Here the CDR3 reads CASSLLVSGANVLTF. The CDR3 bases are TGTGCCAGCAGCCTCCTAGTCTCTGGGGCCAACGTCCTGACTTTC.

This chain links TRBV4-1 with TRBJ1-2; weak D call: TRBD1 (5 bases). The CDR3 runs 17 residues. Trimming cost V 0 bases and J 2 bases, with 16 bases left between them. CDR1 and CDR2 (germline): MGHRA, YSYEKL. The CDR3 is CASSQDPGPKGNYGYTF. CDR3 sequence (DNA): TGCGCCAGCAGCCAAGATCCAGGGCCAAAAGGCAACTATGGCTACACCTTC.

The rearrangement joins TRBV5-1 to TRBJ2-3, with TRBD2 matching over 10 bases. The length of the CDR3 is 16 residues. From germline, CDR1 is SGHRS and CDR2 YFSETQ. The J segment lost 0 bases and the V segment lost 5 bases, leaving 6 bases of the junction unmatched. The CDR3 loop reads CASRPSGGGSTDTQYF. The CDR3 DNA follows: TGCGCCAGCAGACCTAGCGGGGGTGGAAGCACAGATACGCAGTATTTT.

This chain's CDR3 is CASSTTVPYEQYF. CDR3 DNA sequence: TGTGCCAGCAGCACGACAGTCCCCTACGAGCAGTACTTC. This rearrangement joins TRBV6-2 or TRBV6-3 to TRBJ2-7, with D possibly matching TRBD1 (5 bases). Trimming took off 6 bases at V and 2 bases at J, with 11 bases between the two ends. The CDR3 is 13 amino acids. Germline V gene sequence: CDR1 MNHEY, CDR2 SVGEGT.

This clone was counted once. The chain employs TRBV4-3 and TRBJ2-1, with a weak D call TRBD1 (5 bases). Germline V lookup: CDR1 LGHNA, CDR2 YSLEER. The CDR3 consists of 16 residues. The V and J ends lost 0 bases and 0 bases respectively, with 9 bases between them. The CDR3 region has the DNA TGCGCCAGCAGCCAAGATGTAGGACACTCCTACAATGAGCAGTTCTTC. Protein product: CASSQDVGHSYNEQFF.

The chain combines TRBV4-2 with TRBJ2-3, with 9 bases matching TRBD2. The CDR3 loop spans 16 amino acids. Germline assignment: CDR1 LGHNA and CDR2 YNFKEQ. Unmatched junction bases numbered 3, after V lost 1 base and J lost 1 base. The CDR3 loop reads CASSQVIAGGTDTQYF. The CDR3 nucleotides read TGTGCCAGCAGCCAAGTTATAGCGGGGGGCACAGATACGCAGTATTTT.

The gene calls are TRBV7-3 and TRBJ2-1; TRBD2 aligns across 12 bases. V lost 1 base, J lost 6 bases, and 4 bases stayed unmatched. The CDR3 extends over 16 amino acids. The germline V gene encodes CDR1 SGHTA and CDR2 FQGTGA. The CDR3, as DNA: TGTGCCAGCAGCTTAAGCCCTAGCGGGAGGGCCAATGAGCAGTTCTTC. Protein: CASSLSPSGRANEQFF.

The rearrangement uses TRBV24-1 and TRBJ2-3; weak D call: TRBD2 (6 bases). Germline values: CDR1 KGHDR, CDR2 SFDVKD. The CDR3 has 14 amino acids. Trimming removed 10 bases at V and 1 base at J, with 14 bases between. The CDR3 nucleotides are TGTGCCACGGGGGGAAGTTACGGCACAGATACGCAGTATTTT. Amino acid sequence: CATGGSYGTDTQYF.

V gene TRBV4-2 combines with J gene TRBJ1-4, with 8 bases matching TRBD1. The CDR3 has 16 amino acids. With 0 bases clipped from V and 7 bases from J, the junction kept 7 bases outside the gene matches. CDR1 and CDR2 (germline): LGHNA, YNFKEQ. As DNA, the CDR3 is TGTGCCAGCAGCCAAGATGGCAGGGGGCAGGGTGAAAAACTGTTTTTT. Protein sequence: CASSQDGRGQGEKLFF.

The CDR3 DNA reads as TGCAGTGCTAGTCGGGGAGGGGGCTACGAGCAGTACTTC. Translated, it gives CSASRGGGYEQYF. The chain links TRBV20-1 to TRBJ2-7; possible D gene TRBD2, 7 bases. Germline CDR1 DFQATT, CDR2 SNEGSKA (reference sequence). V was pared by 3 bases and J by 3 bases, with 12 bases between. This CDR3 has 13 amino acids.

The genes are TRBV11-2 and TRBJ1-5; the match to TRBD1 covers 8 bases. Trimming removed 8 bases from V and 7 bases from J; junction bases left unmatched: 7. The CDR3 spans 13 residues. Germline values: CDR1 SGHAT, CDR2 FQNNGV. CDR3 DNA sequence: TGTGCCAGCGGGCGGGACAGGCTACAGCCCCAGCATTTT. It yields the protein CASGRDRLQPQHF.

V gene TRBV5-4 combines with J gene TRBJ1-2, with TRBD1 matching 10 bases. The germline gives CDR1 SGHNT, CDR2 YYREEE (reference sequence). The V and J ends lost 4 bases and 8 bases, in that order; junction bases with no gene match: 14. CDR3 length: 16 amino acids. CDR3 region: CASSPETGTGVFGYTF. In nucleotides, the CDR3 is TGTGCCAGCAGCCCCGAAACCGGGACAGGGGTTTTCGGCTACACCTTC.

The chain uses TRBV29-1 and TRBJ1-2, with D hard to call. This CDR3 region has 13 residues. Trimming took 4 bases from V and 2 from J, leaving 11 bases between them. The germline gives CDR1 SQVTM, CDR2 ANQGSEA. CDR3 coding DNA: TGCAGCGTTGGGGCTGTGGGCAACTATGGCTACACCTTC. Translated: CSVGAVGNYGYTF.

The chain couples TRBV28 to TRBJ2-5, with TRBD2 matching over 12 bases. The CDR3 consists of 16 residues. The germline V gene has CDR1 MDHEN and CDR2 SYDVKM. The V gene end was trimmed by 5 bases and the J gene end by 9 bases; junction bases not matched to a gene: 13. CDR3 amino acids: CASSPSGTSGRGAQYF. For the CDR3, the DNA is TGTGCCAGCAGTCCTTCCGGGACTAGCGGGCGGGGGGCCCAGTACTTC.

This clone showed up just once. The chain uses TRBV5-1 and TRBJ1-1; possibly TRBD1 for D (5 bases). The germline V gene encodes CDR1 SGHRS and CDR2 YFSETQ. V dropped 0 bases and J dropped 9 bases, with 15 bases sitting between them. The CDR3 is 14 amino acids. The CDR3 sequence is CASSLGSGGTQAFF. CDR3 bases: TGCGCCAGCAGCTTGGGATCGGGCGGGACCCAAGCTTTCTTT.

This chain uses TRBV5-1 with TRBJ2-7; tentatively, D is TRBD2 (5 bases). Germline CDR1 SGHRS, CDR2 YFSETQ. This CDR3 region has 14 residues. V was pared by 0 bases and J by 4 bases, with 11 bases between. CDR3 nucleotides: TGCGCCAGCAGCTTGGCGCTAGCAGCTTACGAGCAGTACTTC. This encodes CASSLALAAYEQYF.

The sample holds one count of this clone. V usage is TRBV6-5 and J usage is TRBJ1-2; D not resolved. V lost 6 bases to trimming and J lost 3 bases, with 11 bases between them. Germline CDR1 MNHEY, CDR2 SVGAGI. The CDR3 contains 13 residues. In DNA form, the CDR3 reads TGTGCCAGCAGCAAGAGGCCGTACTATGGCTACACCTTC. Protein: CASSKRPYYGYTF.

The chain joins TRBV6-5 to TRBJ1-6, with D uncertain. Germline loops: CDR1 MNHEY, CDR2 SVGAGI. The CDR3 totals 11 residues. V was trimmed by 6 bases and J by 5 bases, leaving 2 bases between them. The CDR3 sequence is CASSNNSPLHF. The CDR3 nucleotides read TGTGCCAGCAGCAATAATTCACCCCTCCACTTT.

The V call is TRBV10-1, the J call TRBJ1-1; maybe TRBD1 (6 bases). CDR1 is WNHNN, CDR2 SYGVQD, per germline (reference sequence). With 0 bases removed from V and 10 bases from J, the gap between germline ends came to 12 bases. The CDR3 length is 13 residues. The CDR3 here is CASSESVGGGAFF. The CDR3 DNA sequence: TGCGCCAGCAGTGAGTCGGTAGGGGGGGGAGCTTTCTTT.

This clone was recorded once. The chain recombines TRBV19 with TRBJ1-2; 8 nucleotides line up with TRBD1. CDR3 length equals 16 residues. CDR1 LNHDA and CDR2 SQIVND come from the germline V gene (reference sequence). The V gene end was trimmed by 5 bases and the J gene end by 4 bases; junction bases not matched to a gene: 12. CDR3: CASSVQQGGGSYGYTF. In DNA form, the CDR3 reads TGTGCCAGTAGTGTTCAACAGGGGGGTGGAAGCTATGGCTACACCTTC.

The chain carries TRBV7-9 and TRBJ2-3, with 8 bases aligning to TRBD2. V was clipped by 3 bases and J by 6 bases; unmatched bases: 5. Germline V gives CDR1 SEHNR, CDR2 FQNEAQ (reference sequence). This CDR3 region has 14 residues. For the CDR3, the DNA is TGTGCCAGCAGCTTCGGGGGGGCGTGGGATACGCAGTATTTT. It yields the protein CASSFGGAWDTQYF.

DNA for the CDR3: TGTGCCAGCAGTTTCCATAGCTCCTACGAGCAGTACTTC. This codes for CASSFHSSYEQYF. This chain links TRBV12-3 or TRBV12-4 with TRBJ2-7, with unresolved D. The CDR3 spans 13 residues. V lost 3 bases and J lost 0, with 6 bases in between.

V is TRBV25-1 and J is TRBJ2-2, with TRBD2 matching over 8 bases. The CDR3 loop spans 16 amino acids. Trimming took 8 bases from V and 3 from J; bases not matched to a gene: 11. Germline assignment: CDR1 MGHDK and CDR2 SYGVNS. Written as DNA, the CDR3 is TGTGCCAGCCCCTGGAAACGGGGGGGCCACACCGGGGAGCTGTTTTTT. This translates into CASPWKRGGHTGELFF.

CDR3 residues: CASSEGAGGFSTDTQYF. The CDR3 coding sequence is TGTGCCAGCTCCGAGGGGGCGGGAGGCTTTAGCACAGATACGCAGTATTTT. J is TRBJ2-3 and V is TRBV9; tentative D call: TRBD2 (8 bases). Between the trimmed V and J ends, which lost 7 bases and 0 bases, there was a span of 21 bases. This CDR3 is 17 amino acids long. Germline V gene lookup returns CDR1 SGDLS and CDR2 YYNGEE.